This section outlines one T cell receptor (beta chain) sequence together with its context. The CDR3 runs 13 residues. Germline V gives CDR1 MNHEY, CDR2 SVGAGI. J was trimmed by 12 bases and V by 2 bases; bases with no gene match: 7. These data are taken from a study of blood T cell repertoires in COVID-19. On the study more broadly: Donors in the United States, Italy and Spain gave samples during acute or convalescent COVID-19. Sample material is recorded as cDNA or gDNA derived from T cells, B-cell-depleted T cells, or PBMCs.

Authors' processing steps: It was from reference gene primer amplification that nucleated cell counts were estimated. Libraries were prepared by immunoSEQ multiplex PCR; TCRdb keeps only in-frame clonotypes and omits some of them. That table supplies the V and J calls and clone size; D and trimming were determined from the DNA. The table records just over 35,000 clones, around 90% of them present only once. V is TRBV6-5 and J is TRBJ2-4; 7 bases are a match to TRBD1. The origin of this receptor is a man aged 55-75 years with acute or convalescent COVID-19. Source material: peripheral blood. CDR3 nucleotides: TGTGCCAGCAGTTACAACCCGGGACAGCCTCAGTACTTC. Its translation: CASSYNPGQPQYF.